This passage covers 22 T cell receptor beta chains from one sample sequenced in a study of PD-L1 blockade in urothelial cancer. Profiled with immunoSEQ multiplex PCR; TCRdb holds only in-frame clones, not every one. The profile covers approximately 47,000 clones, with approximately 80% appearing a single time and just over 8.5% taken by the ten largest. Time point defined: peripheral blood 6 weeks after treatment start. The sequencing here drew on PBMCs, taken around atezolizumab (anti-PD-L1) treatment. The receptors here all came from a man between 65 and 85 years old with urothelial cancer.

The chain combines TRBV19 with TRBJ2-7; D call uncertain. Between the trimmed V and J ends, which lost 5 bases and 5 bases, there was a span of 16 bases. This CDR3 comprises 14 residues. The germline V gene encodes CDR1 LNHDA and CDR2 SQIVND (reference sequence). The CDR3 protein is CASSETLVEHEQYF. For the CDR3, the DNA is TGTGCCAGTAGTGAGACACTGGTCGAGCACGAGCAGTACTTC.

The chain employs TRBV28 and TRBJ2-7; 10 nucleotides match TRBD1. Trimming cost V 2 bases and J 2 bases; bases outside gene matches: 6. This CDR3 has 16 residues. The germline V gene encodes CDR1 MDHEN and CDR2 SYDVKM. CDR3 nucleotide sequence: TGTGCCAGCAGTTTAGGGGTTGGACAGGGGGCCTACGAGCAGTACTTC. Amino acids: CASSLGVGQGAYEQYF.

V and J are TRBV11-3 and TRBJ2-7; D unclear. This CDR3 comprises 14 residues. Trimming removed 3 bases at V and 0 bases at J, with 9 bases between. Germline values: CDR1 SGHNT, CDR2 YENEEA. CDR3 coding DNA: TGTGCCAGCAGCTTGCAGTTTTCCTCCTACGAGCAGTACTTC. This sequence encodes CASSLQFSSYEQYF. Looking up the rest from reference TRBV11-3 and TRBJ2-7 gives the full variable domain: EAGVVQSPRYKIIEKKQPVAFWCNPISGHNTLYWYLQNLGQGPELLIRYENEEAVDDSQLPKDRFSAERLKGVDSTLKIQPAELGDSAVYLCASSLQFSSYEQYFGPGTRLTVT.

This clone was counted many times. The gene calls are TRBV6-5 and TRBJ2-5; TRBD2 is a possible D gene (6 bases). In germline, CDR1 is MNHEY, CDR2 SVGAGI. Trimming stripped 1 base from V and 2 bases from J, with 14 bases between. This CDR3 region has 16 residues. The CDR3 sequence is CASSYFLGGAQETQYF. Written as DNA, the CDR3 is TGTGCCAGCAGTTACTTTCTCGGAGGGGCTCAAGAGACCCAGTACTTC.

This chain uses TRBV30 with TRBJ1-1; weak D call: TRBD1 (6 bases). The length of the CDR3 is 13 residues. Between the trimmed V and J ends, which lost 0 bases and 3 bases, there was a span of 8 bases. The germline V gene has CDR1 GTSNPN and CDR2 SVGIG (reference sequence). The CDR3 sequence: CAWSVGGDTEAFF. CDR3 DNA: TGTGCCTGGAGTGTAGGGGGGGACACTGAAGCTTTCTTT.

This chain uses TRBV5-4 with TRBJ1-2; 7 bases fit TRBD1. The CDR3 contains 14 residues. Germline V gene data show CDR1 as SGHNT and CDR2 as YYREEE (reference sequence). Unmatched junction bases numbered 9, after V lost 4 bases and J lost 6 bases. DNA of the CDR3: TGTGCCAGCAGCCGAGGACAGGTCTCCCATGGCTACACCTTC. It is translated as CASSRGQVSHGYTF.

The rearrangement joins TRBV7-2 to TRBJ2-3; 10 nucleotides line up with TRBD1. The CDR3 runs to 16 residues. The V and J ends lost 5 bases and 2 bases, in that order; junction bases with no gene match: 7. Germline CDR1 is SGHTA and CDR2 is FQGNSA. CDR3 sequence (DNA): TGTGCCAGCAGCCCAGGGGACAGGGGAATCACAGATACGCAGTATTTT. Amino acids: CASSPGDRGITDTQYF.

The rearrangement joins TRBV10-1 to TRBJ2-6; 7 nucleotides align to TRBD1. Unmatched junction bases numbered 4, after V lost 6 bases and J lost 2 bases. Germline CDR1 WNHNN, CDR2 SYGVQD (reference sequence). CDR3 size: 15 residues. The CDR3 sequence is CASSNDRAGANVLTF. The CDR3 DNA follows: TGCGCCAGCAGCAACGACAGGGCTGGGGCCAACGTCCTGACTTTC.

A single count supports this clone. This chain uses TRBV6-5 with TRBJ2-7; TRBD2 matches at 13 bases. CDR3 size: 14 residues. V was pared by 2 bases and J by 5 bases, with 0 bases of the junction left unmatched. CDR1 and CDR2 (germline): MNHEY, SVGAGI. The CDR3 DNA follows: TGTGCCAGCAGTTACGGACTAGCGGGAGACGAGCAGTACTTC. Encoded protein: CASSYGLAGDEQYF.

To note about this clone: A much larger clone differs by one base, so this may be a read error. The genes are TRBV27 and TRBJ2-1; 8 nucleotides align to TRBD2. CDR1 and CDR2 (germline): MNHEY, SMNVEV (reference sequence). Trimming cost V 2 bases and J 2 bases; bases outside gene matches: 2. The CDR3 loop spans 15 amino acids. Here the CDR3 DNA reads TGTGCCAGCAGTTTAACTAGCGGTACCTACAATGAGCAGTTCTTC. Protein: CASSLTSGTYNEQFF.

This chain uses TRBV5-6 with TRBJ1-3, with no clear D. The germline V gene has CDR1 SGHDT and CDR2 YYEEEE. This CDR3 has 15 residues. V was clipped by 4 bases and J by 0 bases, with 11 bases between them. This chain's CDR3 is CASSTSGYSGNTIYF. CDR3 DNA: TGTGCCAGCAGCACCTCAGGTTACTCTGGAAACACCATATATTTT.

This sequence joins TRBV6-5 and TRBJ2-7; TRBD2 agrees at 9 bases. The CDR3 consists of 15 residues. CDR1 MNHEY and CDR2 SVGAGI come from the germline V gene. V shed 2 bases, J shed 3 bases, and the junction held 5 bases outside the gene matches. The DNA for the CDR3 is TGTGCCAGCAGTTACGCAGCTAGCGGGATCTACGAGCAGTACTTC. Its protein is CASSYAASGIYEQYF.

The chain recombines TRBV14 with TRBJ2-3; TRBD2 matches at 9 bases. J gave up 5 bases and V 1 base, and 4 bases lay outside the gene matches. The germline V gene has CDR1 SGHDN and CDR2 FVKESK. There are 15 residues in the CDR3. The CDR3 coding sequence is TGTGCCAGCAGCCAAGTAGCGGGAGCGAAAGATACGCAGTATTTT. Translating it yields CASSQVAGAKDTQYF.

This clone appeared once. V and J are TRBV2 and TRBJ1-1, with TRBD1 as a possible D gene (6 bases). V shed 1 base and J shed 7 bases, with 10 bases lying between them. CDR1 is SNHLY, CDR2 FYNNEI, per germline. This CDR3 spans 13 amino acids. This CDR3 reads CASSEEFRGEAFF. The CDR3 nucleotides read TGTGCCAGCAGTGAAGAGTTCAGGGGTGAAGCTTTCTTT.

The CDR3 DNA sequence: TGTGCCATCAGTGAAAGGGGACACGGCCTCTGGGAGACCCAGTACTTC. Its protein is CAISERGHGLWETQYF. The rearrangement links TRBV10-3 to TRBJ2-5; the D gene is possibly TRBD1 (6 bases). The germline V and J ends were trimmed by 3 bases and 5 bases, with 19 bases remaining between them. In germline, CDR1 is ENHRY, CDR2 SYGVKD. The CDR3 is 16 amino acids.

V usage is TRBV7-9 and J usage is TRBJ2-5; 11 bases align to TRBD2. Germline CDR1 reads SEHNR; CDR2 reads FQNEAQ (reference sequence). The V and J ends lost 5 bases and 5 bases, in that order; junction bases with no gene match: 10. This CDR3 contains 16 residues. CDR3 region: CASSATGTSGFETQYF. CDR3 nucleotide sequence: TGTGCCAGCAGCGCTACCGGGACTAGCGGCTTTGAGACCCAGTACTTC.

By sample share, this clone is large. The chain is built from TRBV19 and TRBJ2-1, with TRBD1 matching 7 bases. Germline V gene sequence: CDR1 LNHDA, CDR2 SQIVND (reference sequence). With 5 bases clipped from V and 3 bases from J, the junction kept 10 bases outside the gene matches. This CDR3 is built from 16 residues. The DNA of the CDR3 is TGTGCCAGTAGTGCATCCACAGGGGCCCTCTACAATGAGCAGTTCTTC. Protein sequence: CASSASTGALYNEQFF.

CDR3 protein: CASSTAGWGRAGANVLTF. The CDR3 region has the DNA TGTGCCAGTAGTACCGCGGGGTGGGGCAGGGCTGGGGCCAACGTCCTGACTTTC. V and J are TRBV19 and TRBJ2-6, with D tentatively TRBD2 (6 bases). The germline gives CDR1 LNHDA, CDR2 SQIVND (reference sequence). This CDR3 has 18 residues. V shed 4 bases and J shed 2 bases, with 18 bases lying between them.

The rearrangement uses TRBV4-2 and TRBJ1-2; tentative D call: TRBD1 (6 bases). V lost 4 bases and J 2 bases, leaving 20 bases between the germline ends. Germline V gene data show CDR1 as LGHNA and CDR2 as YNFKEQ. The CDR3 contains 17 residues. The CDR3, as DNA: TGTGCCAGCAGCCCCAAGATAGCAGACAGGCAAAACTATGGCTACACCTTC. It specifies CASSPKIADRQNYGYTF.

DNA of the CDR3: TGTGCCAGTAGGCCTCAACAGGGATGGAACACTGAAGCTTTCTTT. This gives the protein CASRPQQGWNTEAFF. The chain links TRBV19 to TRBJ1-1; a possible D gene is TRBD1 (6 bases). CDR1 LNHDA and CDR2 SQIVND come from the germline V gene (reference sequence). The CDR3 is 15 residues long. V dropped 6 bases and J dropped 1 base, with 15 bases sitting between them.

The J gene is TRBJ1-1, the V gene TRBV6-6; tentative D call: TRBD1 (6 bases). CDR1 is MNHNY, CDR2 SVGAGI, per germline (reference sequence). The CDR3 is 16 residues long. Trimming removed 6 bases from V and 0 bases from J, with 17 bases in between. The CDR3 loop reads CASSITTGPLNTEAFF. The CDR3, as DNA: TGTGCCAGCAGCATCACGACAGGCCCCTTGAACACTGAAGCTTTCTTT.

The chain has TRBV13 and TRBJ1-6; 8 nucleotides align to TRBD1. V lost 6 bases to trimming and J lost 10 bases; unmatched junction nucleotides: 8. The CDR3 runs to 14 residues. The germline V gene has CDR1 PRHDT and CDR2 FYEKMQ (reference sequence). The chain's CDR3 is CASRKGQDWSPLHF. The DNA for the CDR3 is TGTGCCAGCAGAAAGGGACAGGACTGGTCACCCCTCCACTTT.